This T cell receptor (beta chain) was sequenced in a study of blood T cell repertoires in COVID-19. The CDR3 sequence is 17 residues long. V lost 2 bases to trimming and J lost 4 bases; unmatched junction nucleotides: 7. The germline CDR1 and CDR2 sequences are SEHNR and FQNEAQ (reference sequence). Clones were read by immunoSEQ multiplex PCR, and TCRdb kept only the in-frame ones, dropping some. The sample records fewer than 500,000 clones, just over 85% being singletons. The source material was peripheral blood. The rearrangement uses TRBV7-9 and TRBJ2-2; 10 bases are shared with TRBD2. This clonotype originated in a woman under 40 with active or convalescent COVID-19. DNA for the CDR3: TGTGCCAGCAGCTTACGAGCGGGAGGGCCCGTCACCGGGGAGCTGTTTTTT. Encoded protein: CASSLRAGGPVTGELFF.